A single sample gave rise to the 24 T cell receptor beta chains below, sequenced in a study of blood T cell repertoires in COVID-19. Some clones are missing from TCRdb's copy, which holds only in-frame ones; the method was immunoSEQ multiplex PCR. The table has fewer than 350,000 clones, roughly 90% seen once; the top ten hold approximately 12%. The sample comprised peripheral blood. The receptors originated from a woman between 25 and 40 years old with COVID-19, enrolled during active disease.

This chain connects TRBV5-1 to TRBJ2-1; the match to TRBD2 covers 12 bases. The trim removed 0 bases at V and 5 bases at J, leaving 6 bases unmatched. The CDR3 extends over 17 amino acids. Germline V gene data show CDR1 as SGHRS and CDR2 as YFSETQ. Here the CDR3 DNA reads TGCGCCAGCAGCTTGGACGGAAGGACTAGCGGGAACAATGAGCAGTTCTTC. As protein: CASSLDGRTSGNNEQFF.

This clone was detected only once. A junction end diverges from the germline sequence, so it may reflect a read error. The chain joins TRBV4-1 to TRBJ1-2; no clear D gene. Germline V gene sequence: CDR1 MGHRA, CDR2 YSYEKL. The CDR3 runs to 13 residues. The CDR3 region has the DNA TGCGCCAGCAGCCAAGTACCGACGGAGGCTCTGGCCTTC. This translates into CASSQVPTEALAF.

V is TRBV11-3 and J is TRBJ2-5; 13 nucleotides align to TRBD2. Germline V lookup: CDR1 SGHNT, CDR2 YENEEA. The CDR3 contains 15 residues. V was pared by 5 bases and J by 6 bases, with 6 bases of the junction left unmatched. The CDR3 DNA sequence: TGTGCCAGCAGCCCGGGGACTAGCGGGGCACAGACCCAGTACTTC. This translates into CASSPGTSGAQTQYF.

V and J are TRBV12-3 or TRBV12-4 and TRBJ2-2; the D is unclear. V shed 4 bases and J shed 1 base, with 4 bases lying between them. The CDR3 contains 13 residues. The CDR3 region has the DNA TGTGCCAGCAGTTCAGAGAACACCGGGGAGCTGTTTTTT. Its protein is CASSSENTGELFF.

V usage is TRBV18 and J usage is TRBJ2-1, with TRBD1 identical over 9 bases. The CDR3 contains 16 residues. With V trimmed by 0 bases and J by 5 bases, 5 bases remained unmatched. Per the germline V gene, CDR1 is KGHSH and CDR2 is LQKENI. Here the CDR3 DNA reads TGTGCCAGCTCACCACCGGGACAGGGTCGCGACAATGAGCAGTTCTTC. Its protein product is CASSPPGQGRDNEQFF. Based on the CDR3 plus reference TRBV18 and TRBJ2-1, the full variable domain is NAGVMQNPRHLVRRRGQEARLRCSPMKGHSHVYWYRQLPEEGLKFMVYLQKENIIDESGMPKERFSAEFPKEGPSILRIQQVVRGDSAAYFCASSPPGQGRDNEQFFGPGTRLTVL.

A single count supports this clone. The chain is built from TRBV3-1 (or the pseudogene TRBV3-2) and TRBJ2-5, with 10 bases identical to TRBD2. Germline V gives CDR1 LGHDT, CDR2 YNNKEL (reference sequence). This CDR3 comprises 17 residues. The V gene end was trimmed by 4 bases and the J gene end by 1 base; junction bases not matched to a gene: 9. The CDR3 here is CASSLSSGGGPQETQYF. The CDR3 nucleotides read TGTGCCAGCAGCCTATCGAGCGGGGGGGGACCCCAAGAGACCCAGTACTTC.

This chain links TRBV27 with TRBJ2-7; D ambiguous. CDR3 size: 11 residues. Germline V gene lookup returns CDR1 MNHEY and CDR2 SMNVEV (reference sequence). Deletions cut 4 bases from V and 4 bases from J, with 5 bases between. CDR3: CASSSRYEQYF. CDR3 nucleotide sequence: TGTGCCAGCAGTTCACGGTACGAGCAGTACTTC.

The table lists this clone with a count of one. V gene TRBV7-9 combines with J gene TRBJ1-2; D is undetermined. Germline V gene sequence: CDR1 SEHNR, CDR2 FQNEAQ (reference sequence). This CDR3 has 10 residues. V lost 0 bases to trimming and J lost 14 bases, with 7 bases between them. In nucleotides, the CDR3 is TGTGCCAGCAGCTTAGCCTTCTTGACCTTC. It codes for CASSLAFLTF.

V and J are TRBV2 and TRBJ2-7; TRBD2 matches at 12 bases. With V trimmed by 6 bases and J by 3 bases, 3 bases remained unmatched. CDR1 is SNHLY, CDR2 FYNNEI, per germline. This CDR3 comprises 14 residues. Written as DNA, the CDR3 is TGTGCCAGCAGCAGACTAGCGGGGGACTACGAGCAGTACTTC. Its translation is CASSRLAGDYEQYF.

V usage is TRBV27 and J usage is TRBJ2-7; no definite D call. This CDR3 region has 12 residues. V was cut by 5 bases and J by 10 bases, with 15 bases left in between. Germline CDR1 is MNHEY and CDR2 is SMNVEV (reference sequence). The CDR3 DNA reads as TGTGCCAGCAGTCCCCGCCCCCCTAGACAGTACTTC. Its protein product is CASSPRPPRQYF.

CDR3 sequence (DNA): TGTGCCAGCAGCCCTCTAGCGGGGGGGGCAAATGAGCAGTTCTTC. This sequence encodes CASSPLAGGANEQFF. The chain is built from TRBV7-9 and TRBJ2-1, with TRBD2 matching over 12 bases. The CDR3 runs to 15 residues. In germline, CDR1 is SEHNR, CDR2 FQNEAQ (reference sequence). The trim removed 5 bases at V and 7 bases at J, leaving 6 bases unmatched.

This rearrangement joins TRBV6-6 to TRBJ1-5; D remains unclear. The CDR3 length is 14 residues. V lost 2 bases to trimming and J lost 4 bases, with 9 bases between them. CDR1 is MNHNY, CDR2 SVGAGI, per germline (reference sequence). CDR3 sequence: CASSYGQLNQPQHF. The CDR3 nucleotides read TGTGCCAGCAGTTACGGGCAGTTGAATCAGCCCCAGCATTTT.

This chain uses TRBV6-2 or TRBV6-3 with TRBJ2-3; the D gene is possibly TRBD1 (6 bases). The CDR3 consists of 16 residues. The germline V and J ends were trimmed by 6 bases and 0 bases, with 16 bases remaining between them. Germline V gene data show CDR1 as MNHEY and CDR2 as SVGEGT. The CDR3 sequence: CASSPTGFGSTDTQYF. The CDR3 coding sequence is TGTGCCAGCAGCCCTACAGGGTTTGGTAGCACAGATACGCAGTATTTT.

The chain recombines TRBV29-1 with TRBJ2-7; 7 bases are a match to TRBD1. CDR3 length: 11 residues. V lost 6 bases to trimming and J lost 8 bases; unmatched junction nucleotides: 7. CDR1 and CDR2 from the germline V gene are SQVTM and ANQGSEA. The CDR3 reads CSVETGMKQYF. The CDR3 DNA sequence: TGCAGCGTAGAGACAGGGATGAAGCAGTACTTC.

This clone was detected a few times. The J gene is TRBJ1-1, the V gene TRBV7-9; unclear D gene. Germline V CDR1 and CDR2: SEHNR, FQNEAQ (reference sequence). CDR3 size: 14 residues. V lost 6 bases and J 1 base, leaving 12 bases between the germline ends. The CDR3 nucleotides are TGTGCCAGCAGACCCGAGGTTTGGAACACTGAAGCTTTCTTT. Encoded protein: CASRPEVWNTEAFF.

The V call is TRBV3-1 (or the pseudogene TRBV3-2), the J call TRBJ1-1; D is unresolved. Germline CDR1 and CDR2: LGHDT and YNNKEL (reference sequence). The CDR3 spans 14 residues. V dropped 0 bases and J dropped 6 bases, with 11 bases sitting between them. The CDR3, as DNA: TGTGCCAGCAGCCAAGAGTATTGGCAGGCTGAAGCTTTCTTT. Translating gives CASSQEYWQAEAFF.

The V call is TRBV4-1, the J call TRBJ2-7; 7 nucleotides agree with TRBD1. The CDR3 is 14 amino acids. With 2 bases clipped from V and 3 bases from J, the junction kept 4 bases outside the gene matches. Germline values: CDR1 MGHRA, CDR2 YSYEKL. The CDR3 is CASSQPSGGYEQYF. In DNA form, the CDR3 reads TGCGCCAGCAGCCAACCTTCAGGGGGCTACGAGCAGTACTTC.

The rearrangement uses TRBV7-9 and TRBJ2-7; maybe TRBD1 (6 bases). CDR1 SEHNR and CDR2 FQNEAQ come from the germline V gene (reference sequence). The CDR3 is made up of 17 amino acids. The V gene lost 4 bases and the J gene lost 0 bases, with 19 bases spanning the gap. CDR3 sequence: CASSSLKQGASSYEQYF. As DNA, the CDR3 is TGTGCCAGCAGCTCGCTAAAACAGGGTGCGAGCTCCTACGAGCAGTACTTC.

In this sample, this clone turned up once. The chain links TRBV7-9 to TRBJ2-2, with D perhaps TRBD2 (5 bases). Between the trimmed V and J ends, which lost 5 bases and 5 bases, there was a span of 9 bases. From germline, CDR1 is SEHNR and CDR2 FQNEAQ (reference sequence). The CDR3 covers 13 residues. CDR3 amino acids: CASSRSVTGELFF. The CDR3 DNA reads TGTGCCAGCAGCCGTAGCGTAACCGGGGAGCTGTTTTTT. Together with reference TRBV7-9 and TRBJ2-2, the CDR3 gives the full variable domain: DTGVSQNPRHKITKRGQNVTFRCDPISEHNRLYWYRQTLGQGPEFLTYFQNEAQLEKSRLLSDRFSAERPKGSFSTLEIQRTEQGDSAMYLCASSRSVTGELFFGEGSRLTVL.

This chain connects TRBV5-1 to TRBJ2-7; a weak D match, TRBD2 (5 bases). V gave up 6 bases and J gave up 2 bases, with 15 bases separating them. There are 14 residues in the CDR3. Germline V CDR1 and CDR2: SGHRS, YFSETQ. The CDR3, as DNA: TGCGCCAGCAATTCGGGGAGTGTAGCCTACGAGCAGTACTTC. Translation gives CASNSGSVAYEQYF.

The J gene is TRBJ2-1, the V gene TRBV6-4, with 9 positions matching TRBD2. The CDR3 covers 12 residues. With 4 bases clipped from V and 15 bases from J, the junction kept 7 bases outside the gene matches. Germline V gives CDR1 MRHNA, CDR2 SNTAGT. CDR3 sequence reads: CASSGRGLATFF. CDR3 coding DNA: TGTGCCAGCAGTGGACGGGGACTAGCCACGTTCTTC.

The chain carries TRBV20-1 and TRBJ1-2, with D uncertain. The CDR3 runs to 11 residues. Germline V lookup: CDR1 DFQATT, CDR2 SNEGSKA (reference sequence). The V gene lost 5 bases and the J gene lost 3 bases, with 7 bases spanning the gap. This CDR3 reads CSAWSYYGYTF. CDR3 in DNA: TGCAGTGCTTGGAGCTACTATGGCTACACCTTC.

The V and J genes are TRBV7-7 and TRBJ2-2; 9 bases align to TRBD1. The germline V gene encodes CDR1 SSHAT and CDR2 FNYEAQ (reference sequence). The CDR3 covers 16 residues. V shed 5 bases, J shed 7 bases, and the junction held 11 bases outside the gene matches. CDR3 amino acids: CASSRTGQGVGGELFF. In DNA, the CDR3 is TGTGCCAGCAGCCGGACGGGACAGGGCGTAGGCGGGGAGCTGTTTTTT. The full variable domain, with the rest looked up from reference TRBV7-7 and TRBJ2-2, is GAGVSQSPRYKVTKRGQDVTLRCDPISSHATLYWYQQALGQGPEFLTYFNYEAQPDKSGLPSDRFSAERPEGSISTLTIQRTEQRDSAMYRCASSRTGQGVGGELFFGEGSRLTVL.

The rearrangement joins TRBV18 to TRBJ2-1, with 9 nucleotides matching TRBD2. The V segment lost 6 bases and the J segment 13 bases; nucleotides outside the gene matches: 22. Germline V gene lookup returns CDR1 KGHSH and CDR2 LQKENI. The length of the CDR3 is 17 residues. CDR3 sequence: CASSQKSYGGGGTSQFF. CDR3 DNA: TGTGCCAGCTCCCAAAAGAGTTACGGCGGGGGGGGTACGTCACAGTTCTTC.